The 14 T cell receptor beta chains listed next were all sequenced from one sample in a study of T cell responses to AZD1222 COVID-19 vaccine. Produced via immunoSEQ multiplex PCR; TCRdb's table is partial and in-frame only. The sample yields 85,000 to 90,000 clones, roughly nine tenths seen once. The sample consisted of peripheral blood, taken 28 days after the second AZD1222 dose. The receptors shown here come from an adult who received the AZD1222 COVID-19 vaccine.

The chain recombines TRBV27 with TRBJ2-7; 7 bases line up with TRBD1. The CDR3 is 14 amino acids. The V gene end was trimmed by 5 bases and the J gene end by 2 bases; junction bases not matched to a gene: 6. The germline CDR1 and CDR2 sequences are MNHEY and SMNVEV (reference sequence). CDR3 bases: TGTGCCAGCAGTACCCCGACAGGGACCTACGAGCAGTACTTC. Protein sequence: CASSTPTGTYEQYF.

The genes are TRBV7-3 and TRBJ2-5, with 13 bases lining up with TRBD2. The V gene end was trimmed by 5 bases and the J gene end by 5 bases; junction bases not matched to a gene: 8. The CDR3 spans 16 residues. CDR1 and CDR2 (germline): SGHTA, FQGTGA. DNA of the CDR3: TGTGCCAGCAGCCCCAGACTAGCGGGGGGAATCGAGACCCAGTACTTC. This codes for CASSPRLAGGIETQYF.

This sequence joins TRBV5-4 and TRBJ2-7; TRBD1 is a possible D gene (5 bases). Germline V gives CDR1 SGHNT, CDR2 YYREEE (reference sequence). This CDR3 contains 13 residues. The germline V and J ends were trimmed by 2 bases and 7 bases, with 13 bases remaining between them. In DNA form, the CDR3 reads TGTGCCAGCAGCTTCTCCAGGGAAGGGGAGCAGTACTTC. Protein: CASSFSREGEQYF.

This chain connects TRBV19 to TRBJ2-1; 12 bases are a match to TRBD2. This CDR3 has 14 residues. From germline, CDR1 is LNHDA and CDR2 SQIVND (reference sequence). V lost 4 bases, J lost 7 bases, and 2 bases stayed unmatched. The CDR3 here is CASSTGLAGNEQFF. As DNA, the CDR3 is TGTGCCAGTAGTACCGGACTAGCGGGAAATGAGCAGTTCTTC.

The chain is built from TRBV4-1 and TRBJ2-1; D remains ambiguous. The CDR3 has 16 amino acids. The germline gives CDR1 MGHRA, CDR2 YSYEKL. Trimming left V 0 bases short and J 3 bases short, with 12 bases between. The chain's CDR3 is CASSQDEAYVYNEQFF. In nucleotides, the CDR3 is TGCGCCAGCAGCCAAGATGAGGCTTACGTCTACAATGAGCAGTTCTTC.

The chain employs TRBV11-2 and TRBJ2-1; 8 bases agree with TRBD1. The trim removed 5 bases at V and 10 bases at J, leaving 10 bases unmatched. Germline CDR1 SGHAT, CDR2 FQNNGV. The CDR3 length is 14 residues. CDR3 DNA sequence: TGTGCCAGCAGCGGACAGGGCGCCCCCCCGGAGCAGTTCTTC. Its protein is CASSGQGAPPEQFF.

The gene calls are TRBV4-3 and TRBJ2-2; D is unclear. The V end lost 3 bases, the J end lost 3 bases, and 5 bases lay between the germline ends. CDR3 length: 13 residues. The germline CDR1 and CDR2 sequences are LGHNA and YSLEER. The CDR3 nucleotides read TGCGCCAGCAGCCAGGGTTACACCGGGGAGCTGTTTTTT. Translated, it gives CASSQGYTGELFF.

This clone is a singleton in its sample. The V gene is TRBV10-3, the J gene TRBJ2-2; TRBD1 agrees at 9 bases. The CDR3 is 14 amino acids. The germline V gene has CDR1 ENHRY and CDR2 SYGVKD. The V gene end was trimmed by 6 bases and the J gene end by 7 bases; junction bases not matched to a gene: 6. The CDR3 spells CAISPGQGSGELFF. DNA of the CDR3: TGTGCCATCAGCCCGGGACAGGGTAGCGGGGAGCTGTTTTTT.

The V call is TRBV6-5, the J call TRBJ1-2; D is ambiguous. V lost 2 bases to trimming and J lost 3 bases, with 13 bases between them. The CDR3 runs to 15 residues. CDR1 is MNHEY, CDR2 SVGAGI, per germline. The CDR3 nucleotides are TGTGCCAGCAGTTACGTGTCGGGCTCCCACTATGGCTACACCTTC. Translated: CASSYVSGSHYGYTF.

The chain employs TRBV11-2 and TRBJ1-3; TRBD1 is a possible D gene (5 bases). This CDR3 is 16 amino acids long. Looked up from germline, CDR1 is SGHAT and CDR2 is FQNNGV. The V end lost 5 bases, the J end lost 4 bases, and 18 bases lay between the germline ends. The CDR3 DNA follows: TGTGCCAGCAGCACTCTCGAGGGGCGAGCCGGAAACACCATATATTTT. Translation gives CASSTLEGRAGNTIYF.

CDR3 region: CASSSTGSNQPQHF. The CDR3, as DNA: TGTGCCAGCAGCTCGACAGGGAGCAATCAGCCCCAGCATTTT. The chain combines TRBV11-2 with TRBJ1-5, with 7 bases fitting TRBD1. This CDR3 is built from 14 residues. The V gene end was trimmed by 4 bases and the J gene end by 1 base; junction bases not matched to a gene: 1. From germline, CDR1 is SGHAT and CDR2 FQNNGV. The full variable domain, rest sourced from reference TRBV11-2 and TRBJ1-5, is EAGVAQSPRYKIIEKRQSVAFWCNPISGHATLYWYQQILGQGPKLLIQFQNNGVVDDSQLPKDRFSAERLKGVDSTLKIQPAKLEDSAVYLCASSSTGSNQPQHFGDGTRLSIL.

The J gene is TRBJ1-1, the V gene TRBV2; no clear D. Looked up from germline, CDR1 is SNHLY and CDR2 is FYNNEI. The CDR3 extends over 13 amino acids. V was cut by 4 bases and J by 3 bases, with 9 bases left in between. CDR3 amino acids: CASSASFYTEAFF. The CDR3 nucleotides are TGTGCCAGCAGTGCGAGTTTCTACACTGAAGCTTTCTTT.

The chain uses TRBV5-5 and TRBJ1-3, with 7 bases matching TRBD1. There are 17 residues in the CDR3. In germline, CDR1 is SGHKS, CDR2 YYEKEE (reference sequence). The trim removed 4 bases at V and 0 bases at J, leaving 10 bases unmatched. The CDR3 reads CASSLSTGANSGNTIYF. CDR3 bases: TGTGCCAGCAGCCTTTCCACAGGGGCAAACTCTGGAAACACCATATATTTT.

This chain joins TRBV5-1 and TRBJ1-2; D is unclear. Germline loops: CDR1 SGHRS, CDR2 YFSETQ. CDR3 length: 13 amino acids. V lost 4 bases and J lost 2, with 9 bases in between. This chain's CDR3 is CASSADGNYGYTF. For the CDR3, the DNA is TGCGCCAGCAGCGCGGACGGAAACTATGGCTACACCTTC.